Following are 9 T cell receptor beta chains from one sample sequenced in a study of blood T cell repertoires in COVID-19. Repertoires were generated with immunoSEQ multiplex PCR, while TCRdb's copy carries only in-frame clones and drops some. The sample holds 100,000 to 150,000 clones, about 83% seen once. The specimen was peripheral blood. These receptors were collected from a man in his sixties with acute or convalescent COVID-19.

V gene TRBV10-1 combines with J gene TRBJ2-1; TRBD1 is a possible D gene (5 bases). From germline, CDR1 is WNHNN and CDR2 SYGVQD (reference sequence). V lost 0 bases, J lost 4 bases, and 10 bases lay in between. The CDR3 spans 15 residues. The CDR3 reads CASSESGQVYNEQFF. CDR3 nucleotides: TGCGCCAGCAGTGAGTCGGGGCAGGTTTACAATGAGCAGTTCTTC.

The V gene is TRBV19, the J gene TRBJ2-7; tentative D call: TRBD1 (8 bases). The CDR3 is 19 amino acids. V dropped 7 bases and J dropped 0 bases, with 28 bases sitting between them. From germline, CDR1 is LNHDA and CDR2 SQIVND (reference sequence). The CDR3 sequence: CASTPRAGGLAESSYEQYF. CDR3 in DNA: TGTGCCAGTACCCCCAGGGCAGGGGGCCTAGCGGAGAGCTCCTACGAGCAGTACTTC.

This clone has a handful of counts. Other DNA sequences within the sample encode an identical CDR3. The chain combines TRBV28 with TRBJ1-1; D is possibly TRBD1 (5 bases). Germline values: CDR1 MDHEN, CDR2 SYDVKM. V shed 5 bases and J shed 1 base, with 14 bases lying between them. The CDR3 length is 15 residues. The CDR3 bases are TGTGCCAGCAGTCCTGGGGGGAACAGGAACACTGAAGCTTTCTTT. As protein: CASSPGGNRNTEAFF. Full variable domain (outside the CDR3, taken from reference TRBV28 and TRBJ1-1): DVKVTQSSRYLVKRTGEKVFLECVQDMDHENMFWYRQDPGLGLRLIYFSYDVKMKEKGDIPEGYSVSREKKERFSLILESASTNQTSMYLCASSPGGNRNTEAFFGQGTRLTVV.

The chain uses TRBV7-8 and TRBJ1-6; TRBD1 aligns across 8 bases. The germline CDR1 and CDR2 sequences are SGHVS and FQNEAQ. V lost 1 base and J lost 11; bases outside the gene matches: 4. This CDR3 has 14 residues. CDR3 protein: CASSLGGQAAPLHF. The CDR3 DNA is TGTGCCAGCAGCTTAGGGGGACAGGCTGCACCCCTCCACTTT.

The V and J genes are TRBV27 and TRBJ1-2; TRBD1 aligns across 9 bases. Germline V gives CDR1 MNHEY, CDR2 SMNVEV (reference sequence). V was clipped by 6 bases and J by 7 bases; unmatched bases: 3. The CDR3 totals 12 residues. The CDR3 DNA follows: TGTGCCAGCAGAACGACAGGGGGTGGCTACACCTTC. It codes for CASRTTGGGYTF.

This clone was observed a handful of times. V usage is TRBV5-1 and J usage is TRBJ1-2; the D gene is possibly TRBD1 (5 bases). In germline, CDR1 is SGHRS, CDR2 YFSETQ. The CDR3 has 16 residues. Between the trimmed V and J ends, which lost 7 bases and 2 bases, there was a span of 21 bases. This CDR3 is CASQGLGQTGNYGYTF. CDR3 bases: TGCGCCAGCCAAGGTTTGGGGCAGACTGGGAACTATGGCTACACCTTC.

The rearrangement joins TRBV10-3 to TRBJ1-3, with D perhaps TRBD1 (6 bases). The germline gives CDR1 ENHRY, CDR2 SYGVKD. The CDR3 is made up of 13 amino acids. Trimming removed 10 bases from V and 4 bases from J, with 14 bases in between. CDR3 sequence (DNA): TGTGCCACCCAGGGGATGGGGGGAAACACCATATATTTT. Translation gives CATQGMGGNTIYF.

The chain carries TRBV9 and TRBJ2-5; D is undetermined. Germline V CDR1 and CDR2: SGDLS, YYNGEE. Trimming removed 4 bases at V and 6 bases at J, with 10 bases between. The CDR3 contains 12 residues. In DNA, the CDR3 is TGTGCCAGCAGCAAAGACATTCAGACCCAGTACTTC. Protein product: CASSKDIQTQYF.

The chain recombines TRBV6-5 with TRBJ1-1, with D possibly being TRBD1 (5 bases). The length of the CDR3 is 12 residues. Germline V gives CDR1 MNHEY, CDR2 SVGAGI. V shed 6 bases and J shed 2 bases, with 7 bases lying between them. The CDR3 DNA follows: TGTGCCAGCAGGACAGACAACACTGAAGCTTTCTTT. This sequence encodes CASRTDNTEAFF.